This T cell receptor beta chain was found in a study of cytomegalovirus exposure and HLA in healthy donors. Whole-study results and caveats: Most TCR beta V segments were productive about 87% or about 30% of the time in an earlier analysis. Roughly uniform depth of sequencing across donors was assumed in presence/absence analyses. Among TCR beta chains, those listed as cytomegalovirus-associated numbered under 200.

60 Vbeta and 13 Jbeta primers were used in PCR. Produced via immunoSEQ multiplex PCR; TCRdb's table is partial and in-frame only. Of roughly 150,000 clones in the sample, 60% to 80% were seen once. V was shortened by 8 bases and J by 9 bases, with 13 bases between the two germline ends. The CDR3 totals 11 residues. Germline lookup yields CDR1 MNHNS and CDR2 SASEGT. Comments on this clone: Its antigen remains unidentified.

The rearrangement joins TRBV6-1 to TRBJ1-1; D ambiguous. Sequencing input: PBMCs. This clonotype was obtained from a young man in good health and CMV-seropositive. Here the CDR3 DNA reads TGTGCCAGCGCCTATACGTGCCAAGCTTTCTTT. Its translation is CASAYTCQAFF.